The next 16 T cell receptor beta chains were all read from a single sample in a study of T cell repertoires in cytomegalovirus infection. No antigen has been assigned to these receptors. TCRdb reprocessed the reads with MiXCR, giving one entry per CDR3 protein. This repertoire shows around 25,000 distinct CDR3 sequences, 22% found once; its top ten account for about 91%. Sequenced here: CD8+ T cells from cultured PBMCs, sampled from culture after CMV antigen stimulation. The source is a human donor in good health (CMV status not recorded). Some clones in this sample may be carry-over from other donors' samples.

The gene calls are TRBV29-1 and TRBJ1-1; D not certain. The germline CDR1 and CDR2 sequences are SQVTM and ANQGSEA. CDR3 size: 14 residues. Trimming took 2 bases from V and 3 from J, leaving 13 bases between them. The CDR3 DNA reads TGCAGCGTTGAAAGGCAGGACGTGCACACTGAAGCTTTCTTT. Amino acids: CSVERQDVHTEAFF.

This clonotype appeared many times. The chain has TRBV7-8 and TRBJ2-7; D remains ambiguous. This CDR3 is 12 amino acids long. V was shortened by 5 bases and J by 6 bases, with 11 bases between the two germline ends. Germline V gives CDR1 SGHVS, CDR2 FQNEAQ. The CDR3 coding sequence is TGTGCCAGCAGCCTTCCGGGTGCCGAGCAGTACTTC. Its translation: CASSLPGAEQYF.

The V call is TRBV7-8, the J call TRBJ2-7; the D is unclear. The CDR3 consists of 12 residues. Germline V gene data show CDR1 as SGHVS and CDR2 as FQNEAQ. The germline V and J ends were trimmed by 5 bases and 3 bases, with 8 bases remaining between them. CDR3 amino acids: CASSTTFYEQYF. In nucleotides, the CDR3 is TGTGCCAGCAGCACCACCTTCTACGAGCAGTACTTC.

This clonotype was picked up many times. This CDR3 is CASSSDRGRGNTIYF. CDR3 DNA: TGTGCCAGCAGTTCGGACAGGGGCCGGGGAAACACCATATATTTT. V and J are TRBV7-2 and TRBJ1-3, with 9 bases that match TRBD1. The trim removed 6 bases at V and 4 bases at J, leaving 7 bases unmatched. CDR1 and CDR2 (germline): SGHTA, FQGNSA. CDR3 length equals 15 residues.

This clonotype was detected a few times. The chain is built from TRBV6-5 and TRBJ2-2; no definite D call. The CDR3 is made up of 13 amino acids. Between the trimmed V and J ends, which lost 5 bases and 4 bases, there was a span of 8 bases. CDR1 is MNHEY, CDR2 SVGAGI, per germline. The CDR3, as DNA: TGTGCCAGCAGTCTATATACCACCGGGGAGCTGTTTTTT. Its translation: CASSLYTTGELFF.

This clonotype was seen a few times. The chain is built from TRBV5-6 and TRBJ1-4, with 7 bases matching TRBD1. J was trimmed by 0 bases and V by 1 base; bases with no gene match: 6. This CDR3 comprises 17 residues. CDR1 is SGHDT and CDR2 is YYEEEE in the germline V gene. The CDR3 protein is CASSLLTGSSTNEKLFF. The CDR3, as DNA: TGTGCCAGCAGCTTGTTGACAGGGAGCTCAACTAATGAAAAACTGTTTTTT.

This clonotype was found a few times. As DNA, the CDR3 is TGTGCCAGCATTAAGAAGGGGGCTTGGAATGAGCAGTTCTTC. This gives the protein CASIKKGAWNEQFF. This chain links TRBV28 with TRBJ2-1; 7 bases match TRBD1. CDR1 and CDR2 from the germline V gene are MDHEN and SYDVKM. This CDR3 is 14 amino acids long. Trimming took 7 bases from V and 7 from J; bases not matched to a gene: 10.

In nucleotides, the CDR3 is TGTGCCAGCAGCTTAGGACTAGCGGGGGGATACAATGAGCAGTTCTTC. Translating it yields CASSLGLAGGYNEQFF. The chain couples TRBV7-6 to TRBJ2-1, with 13 positions matching TRBD2. J was trimmed by 4 bases and V by 1 base; bases with no gene match: 1. The germline V gene has CDR1 SGHVS and CDR2 FNYEAQ. The CDR3 consists of 16 residues.

The rearrangement links TRBV6-2 or TRBV6-3 to TRBJ2-4, with 9 nucleotides matching TRBD1. The CDR3 has 14 amino acids. J was trimmed by 4 bases and V by 6 bases; bases with no gene match: 4. Per the germline V gene, CDR1 is MNHEY and CDR2 is SVGEGT. For the CDR3, the DNA is TGTGCCAGCAGGGACGGGACAGGGAAAAACATTCAGTACTTC. Its translation is CASRDGTGKNIQYF.

This chain uses TRBV27 with TRBJ2-2; TRBD1 might be the D (6 bases). The CDR3 sequence is 16 residues long. V shed 1 base and J shed 3 bases, with 12 bases lying between them. The germline gives CDR1 MNHEY, CDR2 SMNVEV (reference sequence). Here the CDR3 reads CASSLFGGSDTGELFF. In DNA, the CDR3 is TGTGCCAGCAGTTTATTTGGGGGCTCGGACACCGGGGAGCTGTTTTTT.

Written as DNA, the CDR3 is TGTGCCAGCAAACCAAGATGGGGTCCCGAGAGGAATTCACCCCTCCACTTT. Its protein product is CASKPRWGPERNSPLHF. This chain uses TRBV2 with TRBJ1-6; no clear D gene. The V gene's germline CDR1 is SNHLY and CDR2 FYNNEI. This CDR3 comprises 17 residues. Trimming pared 7 bases from V and 7 bases from J, leaving 23 bases between.

The rearrangement links TRBV2 to TRBJ2-2, with D hard to call. The CDR3 runs 14 residues. The V end lost 8 bases, the J end lost 0 bases, and 10 bases lay between the germline ends. The germline V gene encodes CDR1 SNHLY and CDR2 FYNNEI. CDR3 sequence reads: CASLPGANTGELFF. The CDR3, as DNA: TGTGCCAGCCTTCCAGGCGCGAACACCGGGGAGCTGTTTTTT.

The CDR3 DNA reads TGTGCCAGCAGTTACTACCCCCCGACAGTTCTGAGCACAGATACGCAGTATTTT. Translation gives CASSYYPPTVLSTDTQYF. The chain employs TRBV6-5 and TRBJ2-3; perhaps TRBD1 as D (5 bases). This CDR3 contains 18 residues. V gave up 1 base and J gave up 0 bases, with 17 bases separating them. The germline gives CDR1 MNHEY, CDR2 SVGAGI.

This clonotype was counted a few times. This chain links TRBV6-2 or TRBV6-3 with TRBJ1-5, with 9 bases fitting TRBD1. This CDR3 is built from 15 residues. Germline assignment: CDR1 MNHEY and CDR2 SVGEGT. The trim removed 5 bases at V and 6 bases at J, leaving 8 bases unmatched. Here the CDR3 DNA reads TGTGCCAGCAGTCAAGGGACAGGGCTCGGTCAGCCCCAGCATTTT. Translated: CASSQGTGLGQPQHF.

Within the sample, this clonotype is medium-sized. The V and J genes are TRBV28 and TRBJ1-4; D not resolved. Germline V gene sequence: CDR1 MDHEN, CDR2 SYDVKM. The CDR3 totals 17 residues. Between the trimmed V and J ends, which lost 3 bases and 5 bases, there was a span of 19 bases. CDR3 in DNA: TGTGCCAGCAGTTTTGAGGAGGGCCTTCTTTTAAATGAAAAACTGTTTTTT. Translation gives CASSFEEGLLLNEKLFF.

This clonotype was observed a handful of times. V gene TRBV4-3 combines with J gene TRBJ2-1; D may be TRBD2 (6 bases). This CDR3 has 18 amino acids. V lost 0 bases and J lost 0, with 15 bases in between. From germline, CDR1 is LGHNA and CDR2 YSLEER. Written as DNA, the CDR3 is TGCGCCAGCAGCCAAGACCCCCTACTAGCTGACTCCTACAATGAGCAGTTCTTC. Protein: CASSQDPLLADSYNEQFF.